Here is one T cell receptor (beta chain) with its context. TCRdb recomputed calls from the RT-PCR reads with MiXCR, one row per CDR3 protein. Here the sample spans just under 550,000 distinct CDR3 sequences, under 25% being singletons. These data come from a study of response to subunit inactivated influenza vaccine. Germline loops: CDR1 SQVTM, CDR2 ANQGSEA. V was clipped by 6 bases and J by 4 bases; unmatched bases: 15. The CDR3 length is 16 residues. The sample was also linked to a second study, of T cells expressing NK-cell markers. That study adds: TCR beta libraries carry UMIs added by 5'RACE template switching.

This sequence originates from a man aged 45-60 years who received an inactivated influenza vaccine. This chain joins TRBV29-1 and TRBJ2-1; 7 bases match TRBD2. Sequencing was performed on CD4+ T cells sorted from PBMCs, taken approximately 12 days after vaccination. The CDR3: CSVRSIKASGYNEQFF. The CDR3, as DNA: TGCAGCGTCCGAAGTATTAAGGCTAGCGGTTACAATGAGCAGTTCTTC.